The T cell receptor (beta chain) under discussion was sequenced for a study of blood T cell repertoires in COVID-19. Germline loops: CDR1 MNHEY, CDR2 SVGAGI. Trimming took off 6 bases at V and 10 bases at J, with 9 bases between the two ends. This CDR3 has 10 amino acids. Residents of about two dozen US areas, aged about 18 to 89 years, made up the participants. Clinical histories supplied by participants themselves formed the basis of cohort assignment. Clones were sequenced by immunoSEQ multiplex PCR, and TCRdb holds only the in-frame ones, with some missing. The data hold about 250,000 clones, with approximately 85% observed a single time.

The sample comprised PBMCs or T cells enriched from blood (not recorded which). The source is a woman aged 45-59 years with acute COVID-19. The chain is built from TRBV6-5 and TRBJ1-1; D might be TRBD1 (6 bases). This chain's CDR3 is CASRATGAFF. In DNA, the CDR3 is TGTGCCAGCAGGGCGACAGGAGCTTTCTTT.